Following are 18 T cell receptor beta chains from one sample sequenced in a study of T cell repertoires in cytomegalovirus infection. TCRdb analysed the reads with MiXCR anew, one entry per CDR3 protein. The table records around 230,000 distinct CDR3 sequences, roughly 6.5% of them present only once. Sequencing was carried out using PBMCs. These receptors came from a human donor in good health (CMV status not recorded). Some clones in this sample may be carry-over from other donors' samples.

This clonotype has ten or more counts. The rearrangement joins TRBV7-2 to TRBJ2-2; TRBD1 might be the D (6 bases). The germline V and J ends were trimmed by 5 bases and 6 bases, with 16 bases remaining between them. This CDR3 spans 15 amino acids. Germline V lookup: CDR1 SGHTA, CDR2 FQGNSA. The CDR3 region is CASSPQPRGAGELFF. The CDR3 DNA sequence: TGTGCCAGCAGCCCTCAACCCAGGGGAGCCGGGGAGCTGTTTTTT.

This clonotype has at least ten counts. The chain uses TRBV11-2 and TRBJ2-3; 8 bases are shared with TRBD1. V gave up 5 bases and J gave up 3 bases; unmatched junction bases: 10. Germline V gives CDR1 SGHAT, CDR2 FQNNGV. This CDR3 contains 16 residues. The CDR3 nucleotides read TGTGCCAGCAGCCGTCGGACAGGGTGGGAGACAGATACGCAGTATTTT. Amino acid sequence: CASSRRTGWETDTQYF.

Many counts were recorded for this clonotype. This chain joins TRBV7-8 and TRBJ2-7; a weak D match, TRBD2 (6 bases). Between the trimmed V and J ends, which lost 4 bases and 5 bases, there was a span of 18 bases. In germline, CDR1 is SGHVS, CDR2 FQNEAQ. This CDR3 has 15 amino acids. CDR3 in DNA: TGTGCCAGCAGCTCGGGGACCGGGCGGGGAAACGAGCAGTACTTC. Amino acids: CASSSGTGRGNEQYF.

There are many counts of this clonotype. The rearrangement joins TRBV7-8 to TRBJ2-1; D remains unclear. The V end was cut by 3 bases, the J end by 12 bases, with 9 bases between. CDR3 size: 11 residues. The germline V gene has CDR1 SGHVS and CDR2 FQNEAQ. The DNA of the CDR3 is TGTGCCAGCAGCTTGTCCGCTGGGCAGTTCTTC. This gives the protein CASSLSAGQFF.

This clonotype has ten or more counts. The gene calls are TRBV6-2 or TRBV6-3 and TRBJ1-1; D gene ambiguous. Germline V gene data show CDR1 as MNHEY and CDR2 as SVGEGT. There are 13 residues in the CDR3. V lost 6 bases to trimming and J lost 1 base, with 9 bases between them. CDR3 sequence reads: CASRNTANTEAFF. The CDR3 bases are TGTGCCAGCAGAAATACAGCGAACACTGAAGCTTTCTTT.

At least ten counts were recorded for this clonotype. The CDR3 loop is CASSVPGHTYEQYF. The CDR3 region has the DNA TGTGCCAGCAGTGTGCCGGGACACACCTACGAGCAGTACTTC. This chain uses TRBV12-3 or TRBV12-4 with TRBJ2-7; D possibly corresponds to TRBD1 (6 bases). The CDR3 loop spans 14 amino acids. V was pared by 5 bases and J by 2 bases, with 13 bases between.

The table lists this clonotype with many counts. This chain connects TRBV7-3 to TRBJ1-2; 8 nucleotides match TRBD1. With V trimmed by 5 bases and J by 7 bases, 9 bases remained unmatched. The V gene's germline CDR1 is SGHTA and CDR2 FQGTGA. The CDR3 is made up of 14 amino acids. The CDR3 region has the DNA TGTGCCAGCAGCATCCCTGGACAGGGTGGTGGCTACACCTTC. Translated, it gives CASSIPGQGGGYTF.

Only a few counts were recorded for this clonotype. The CDR3 nucleotides read TGCGCCAGCAGCTCGGGTGGAACAGCCAATAATTCACCCCTCCACTTT. It encodes CASSSGGTANNSPLHF. The V gene is TRBV5-1, the J gene TRBJ1-6, with D unresolved. Germline V gives CDR1 SGHRS, CDR2 YFSETQ. The CDR3 has 16 amino acids. Trimming pared 3 bases from V and 5 bases from J, leaving 15 bases between.

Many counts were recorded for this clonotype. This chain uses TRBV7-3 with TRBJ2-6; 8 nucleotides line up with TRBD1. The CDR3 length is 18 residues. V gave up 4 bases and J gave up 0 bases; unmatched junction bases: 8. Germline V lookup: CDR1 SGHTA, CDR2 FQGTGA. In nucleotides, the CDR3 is TGTGCCAGCAGCTCACCGACAGGGGACAACTCTGGGGCCAACGTCCTGACTTTC. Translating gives CASSSPTGDNSGANVLTF.

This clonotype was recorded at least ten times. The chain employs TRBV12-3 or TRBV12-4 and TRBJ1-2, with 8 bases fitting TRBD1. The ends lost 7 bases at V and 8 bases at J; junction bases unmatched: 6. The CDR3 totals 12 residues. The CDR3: CASTRTGNGYTF. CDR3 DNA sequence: TGTGCCAGCACCCGGACAGGGAACGGCTACACCTTC.

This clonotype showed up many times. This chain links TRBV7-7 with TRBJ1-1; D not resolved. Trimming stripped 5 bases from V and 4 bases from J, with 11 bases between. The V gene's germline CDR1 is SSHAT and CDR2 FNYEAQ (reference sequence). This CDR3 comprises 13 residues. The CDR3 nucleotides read TGTGCCAGCAGCCGTTCCGAGGCCACTGAAGCTTTCTTT. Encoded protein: CASSRSEATEAFF.

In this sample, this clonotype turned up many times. The CDR3, as DNA: TGTGCCAGCAGCTCTATAGCGCAAGGCACTGAAGCTTTCTTT. Residues: CASSSIAQGTEAFF. The chain employs TRBV7-6 and TRBJ1-1; unclear D gene. Germline CDR1 and CDR2: SGHVS and FNYEAQ. Trimming left V 4 bases short and J 4 bases short, with 13 bases between. CDR3 size: 14 residues.

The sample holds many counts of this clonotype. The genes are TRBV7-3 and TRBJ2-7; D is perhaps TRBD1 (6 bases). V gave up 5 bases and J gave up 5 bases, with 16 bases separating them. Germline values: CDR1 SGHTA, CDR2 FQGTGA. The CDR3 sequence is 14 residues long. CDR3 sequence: CASSGGYGANEQYF. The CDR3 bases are TGTGCCAGCAGCGGGGGCTATGGGGCTAACGAGCAGTACTTC.

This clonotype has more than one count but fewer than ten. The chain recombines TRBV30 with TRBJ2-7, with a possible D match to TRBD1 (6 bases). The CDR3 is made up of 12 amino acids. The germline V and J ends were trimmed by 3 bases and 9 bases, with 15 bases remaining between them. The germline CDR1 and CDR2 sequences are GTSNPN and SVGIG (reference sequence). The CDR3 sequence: CAWRMNRDAQYF. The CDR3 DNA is TGTGCCTGGAGAATGAACAGGGATGCGCAGTACTTC.

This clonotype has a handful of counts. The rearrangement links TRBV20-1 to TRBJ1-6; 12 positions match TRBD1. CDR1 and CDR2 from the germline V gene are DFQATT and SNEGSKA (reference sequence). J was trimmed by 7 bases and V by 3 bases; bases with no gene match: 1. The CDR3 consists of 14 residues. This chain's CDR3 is CSASGTGGNSPLHF. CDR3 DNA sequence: TGCAGTGCTAGCGGGACAGGGGGCAATTCACCCCTCCACTTT.

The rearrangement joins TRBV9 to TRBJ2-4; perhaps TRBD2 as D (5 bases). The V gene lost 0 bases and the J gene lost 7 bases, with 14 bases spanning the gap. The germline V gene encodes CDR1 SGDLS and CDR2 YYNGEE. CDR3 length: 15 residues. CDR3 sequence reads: CASSVGAAGVNIQYF. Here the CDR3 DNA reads TGTGCCAGCAGCGTAGGAGCGGCAGGAGTCAACATTCAGTACTTC.

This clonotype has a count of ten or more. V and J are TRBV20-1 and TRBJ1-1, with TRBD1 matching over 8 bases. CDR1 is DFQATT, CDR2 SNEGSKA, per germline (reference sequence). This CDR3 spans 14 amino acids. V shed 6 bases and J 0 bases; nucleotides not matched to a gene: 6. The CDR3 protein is CSARQGIMNTEAFF. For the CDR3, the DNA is TGCAGTGCCAGACAGGGGATTATGAACACTGAAGCTTTCTTT.

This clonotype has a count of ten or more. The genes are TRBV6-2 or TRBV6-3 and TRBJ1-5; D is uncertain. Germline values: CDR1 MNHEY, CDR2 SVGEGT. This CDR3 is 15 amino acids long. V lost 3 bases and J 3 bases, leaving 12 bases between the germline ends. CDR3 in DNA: TGTGCCAGCAGTTATTTGGGCGGTAACAATCAGCCCCAGCATTTT. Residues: CASSYLGGNNQPQHF.